The 22 T cell receptor beta chains reported below all come from one sample, sequenced in a study of blood T cells in healthy people across ages. Together with a sample-barcoded 5' primer, a J-beta primer mix was included in a second PCR lasting roughly 6 to 12 cycles. From the 5' RACE reads, TCRdb called clonotypes with MiXCR, one entry per CDR3 protein. In the table there are 450,000 to 700,000 distinct CDR3 sequences, 27% of which are singletons. Sequenced material: blood. The receptors shown here come from a woman between 70 and 85 years old in good health.

This clonotype turned up a few times. The rearrangement links TRBV5-1 to TRBJ2-5; maybe TRBD2 (6 bases). The DNA end is more similar to TRBJ2-1, so the J call may be wrong. This CDR3 is 14 amino acids long. Germline values: CDR1 SGHRS, CDR2 YFSETQ. DNA for the CDR3: TGCGCCAGCAGCTTCGGGGGAACGGAGGATGAGCAGTTCTTC. Translated, it gives CASSFGGTEDEQFF.

The V call is TRBV6-6, the J call TRBJ1-1; D is unclear. The CDR3 has 14 residues. V lost 9 bases and J lost 0, with 14 bases in between. Germline V CDR1 and CDR2: MNHNY, SVGAGI (reference sequence). CDR3: CASFLTVMNTEAFF. CDR3 sequence (DNA): TGTGCCAGTTTTTTAACGGTTATGAACACTGAAGCTTTCTTT.

A few counts support this clonotype. The CDR3 loop is CASTTTGYNEQYF. In nucleotides, the CDR3 is TGTGCCAGCACCACCACAGGGTACAACGAGCAGTACTTC. The chain recombines TRBV6-5 with TRBJ2-7; D is perhaps TRBD1 (6 bases). The CDR3 consists of 13 residues. Looked up from germline, CDR1 is MNHEY and CDR2 is SVGAGI. V was clipped by 7 bases and J by 5 bases, with 15 bases between them.

The rearrangement links TRBV12-3 or TRBV12-4 to TRBJ1-5, with D possibly matching TRBD1 (5 bases). The CDR3 loop spans 12 amino acids. Trimming removed 6 bases from V and 3 bases from J, with 6 bases in between. The CDR3 DNA follows: TGTGCCAGCAGAGGGGACAATCAGCCCCAGCATTTT. Translation: CASRGDNQPQHF.

The chain has TRBV3-1 and TRBJ2-4, with D possibly matching TRBD1 (5 bases). Germline V gene sequence: CDR1 LGHDT, CDR2 YNNKEL (reference sequence). The V gene lost 3 bases and the J gene lost 8 bases, with 5 bases spanning the gap. The CDR3 has 11 amino acids. For the CDR3, the DNA is TGTGCCAGCAGCCACAGGGACATTCAGTACTTC. It specifies CASSHRDIQYF.

This clonotype appeared a few times. This sequence joins TRBV4-2 and TRBJ2-6; no clear D. The CDR3 runs to 15 residues. The germline V gene has CDR1 LGHNA and CDR2 YNFKEQ. V was clipped by 0 bases and J by 4 bases, with 7 bases between them. The DNA for the CDR3 is TGTGCCAGCAGCCAAGAGGTTGCCGGGGCCAACGTCCTGACTTTC. Translating it yields CASSQEVAGANVLTF.

The V and J genes are TRBV6-5 and TRBJ1-2; D remains unclear. The CDR3 runs 13 residues. CDR1 is MNHEY, CDR2 SVGAGI, per germline. The germline V and J ends were trimmed by 5 bases and 0 bases, with 7 bases remaining between them. CDR3 sequence: CASSPRPNYGYTF. The CDR3 nucleotides read TGTGCCAGCAGTCCCCGACCTAACTATGGCTACACCTTC.

The rearrangement joins TRBV4-3 to TRBJ2-1; no reliable D call. The ends were cut back, 0 bases at V and 4 bases at J, with 4 bases in the middle. The germline gives CDR1 LGHNA, CDR2 YSLEER. The CDR3 contains 13 residues. The CDR3 region is CASSQEAYNEQFF. The CDR3 DNA is TGCGCCAGCAGCCAAGAAGCTTACAATGAGCAGTTCTTC.

CDR3 amino acids: CASSVFGTVNTEAFF. CDR3 sequence (DNA): TGTGCCAGCAGTGTCTTCGGGACGGTGAACACTGAAGCTTTCTTT. The chain employs TRBV6-1 and TRBJ1-1, with D possibly being TRBD1 (5 bases). CDR3 length equals 15 residues. V lost 4 bases and J 0 bases, leaving 12 bases between the germline ends. CDR1 and CDR2 from the germline V gene are MNHNS and SASEGT.

This clonotype was counted only a few times. V gene TRBV5-6 combines with J gene TRBJ2-5; D is perhaps TRBD1 or TRBD2 (5 bases each). The CDR3 covers 17 residues. V dropped 0 bases and J dropped 0 bases, with 15 bases sitting between them. Germline V gene data show CDR1 as SGHDT and CDR2 as YYEEEE. CDR3 region: CASSLVSGARYQETQYF. For the CDR3, the DNA is TGTGCCAGCAGCTTGGTTTCCGGGGCTCGGTACCAAGAGACCCAGTACTTC.

In its sample, this clonotype was seen a few times. The V and J genes are TRBV20-1 and TRBJ2-2, with D perhaps assigned TRBD1 or TRBD2 (5 bases each). With 3 bases removed from V and 4 bases from J, the gap between germline ends came to 12 bases. The length of the CDR3 is 14 residues. Germline CDR1 is DFQATT and CDR2 is SNEGSKA (reference sequence). CDR3 DNA: TGCAGTGCTAGGGGACCCTTGGCCACCGGGGAGCTGTTTTTT. Amino acid sequence: CSARGPLATGELFF.

This clonotype was observed once. This chain joins TRBV27 and TRBJ2-5; D gene uncertain. V gave up 5 bases and J gave up 6 bases, with 16 bases separating them. Looked up from germline, CDR1 is MNHEY and CDR2 is SMNVEV (reference sequence). CDR3 length equals 14 residues. CDR3 nucleotide sequence: TGTGCCAGCAGTATCAACTGGTGCAGAAAGACCCAGTACTTC. It yields the protein CASSINWCRKTQYF.

In this sample, this clonotype turned up a few times. The rearrangement joins TRBV20-1 to TRBJ2-3; 13 positions agree with TRBD2. J gave up 4 bases and V 1 base, and 2 bases lay outside the gene matches. The CDR3 is 15 residues long. CDR1 and CDR2 from the germline V gene are DFQATT and SNEGSKA (reference sequence). The CDR3 loop is CSARGLAGGSDTQYF. The CDR3 DNA reads as TGCAGTGCTAGAGGACTAGCGGGGGGCTCAGATACGCAGTATTTT.

There are a few counts of this clonotype. The chain is built from TRBV6-2 or TRBV6-3 and TRBJ2-7, with D perhaps being TRBD1 or TRBD2 (5 bases each). The germline V and J ends were trimmed by 6 bases and 2 bases, with 14 bases remaining between them. The CDR3 runs to 14 residues. Germline CDR1 and CDR2: MNHEY and SVGEGT. CDR3 DNA sequence: TGTGCCAGCAGGAGACGGGACCGACCCTACGAGCAGTACTTC. Its translation is CASRRRDRPYEQYF.

V gene TRBV6-6 combines with J gene TRBJ1-1, with D unclear. V was pared by 6 bases and J by 5 bases, with 10 bases between. The V gene's germline CDR1 is MNHNY and CDR2 SVGAGI (reference sequence). CDR3 length: 12 amino acids. The CDR3 sequence is CASSTRPTEAFF. CDR3 in DNA: TGTGCCAGCAGCACCCGACCTACTGAAGCTTTCTTT.

The chain recombines TRBV20-1 with TRBJ2-5; a possible D gene is TRBD2 (7 bases). Gene TRBJ2-1 matches the end of the DNA better, so the J call may be wrong. The CDR3 has 13 residues. In germline, CDR1 is DFQATT, CDR2 SNEGSKA (reference sequence). The CDR3 reads CSARSPGGPGQFF. CDR3 coding DNA: TGCAGTGCTAGATCTCCGGGGGGCCCCGGGCAGTTCTTC.

There are a few counts of this clonotype. Its ends do not fully match the called genes, so a read error is possible. The chain recombines TRBV5-1 with TRBJ2-5, with D perhaps matching TRBD2 (6 bases). Germline CDR1 and CDR2: SGHRS and YFSETQ. The CDR3 contains 14 residues. The DNA of the CDR3 is TGCGCCAGCAGCTTTCAGGATTCGGGAGAGGCCCAGTACTTC. Protein product: CASSFQDSGEAQYF. The entire variable domain, with the rest obtained from reference TRBV5-1 and TRBJ2-5, is as follows: KAGVTQTPRYLIKTRGQQVTLSCSPISGHRSVSWYQQTPGQGLQFLFEYFSETQRNKGNFPGRFSGRQFSNSRSEMNVSTLELGDSALYLCASSFQDSGEAQYFGPGTRLLVL.

The chain recombines TRBV5-1 with TRBJ1-1; no clear D. The CDR3 runs to 13 residues. Germline CDR1 is SGHRS and CDR2 is YFSETQ. Trimming took off 0 bases at V and 12 bases at J, with 15 bases between the two ends. CDR3 in amino acids: CASSLASRVGTFF. CDR3 nucleotides: TGCGCCAGCAGCTTGGCCTCCCGGGTGGGAACTTTCTTT.

The rearrangement joins TRBV7-2 to TRBJ1-6; a weak D match, TRBD1 (6 bases). V was trimmed by 4 bases and J by 6 bases, leaving 13 bases between them. The V gene's germline CDR1 is SGHTA and CDR2 FQGNSA. CDR3 size: 15 residues. The CDR3 nucleotides read TGTGCCAGCAGCTCGATCCGACAGGCTAATTCACCCCTCCACTTT. Its protein product is CASSSIRQANSPLHF.

This chain links TRBV5-1 with TRBJ2-5, with D possibly being TRBD1 (6 bases). Trimming removed 0 bases at V and 9 bases at J, with 12 bases between. Germline V CDR1 and CDR2: SGHRS, YFSETQ. This CDR3 is built from 13 residues. The CDR3 loop is CASSLEGERAQYF. In DNA form, the CDR3 reads TGCGCCAGCAGCTTGGAGGGGGAACGGGCCCAGTACTTC. Together with reference TRBV5-1 and TRBJ2-5, the CDR3 gives the full variable domain: KAGVTQTPRYLIKTRGQQVTLSCSPISGHRSVSWYQQTPGQGLQFLFEYFSETQRNKGNFPGRFSGRQFSNSRSEMNVSTLELGDSALYLCASSLEGERAQYFGPGTRLLVL.

CDR3 bases: TGCGCCAGCAGCGGGCAGGGTGGCAATGAGCAGTTCTTC. Translated, it gives CASSGQGGNEQFF. This chain connects TRBV5-1 to TRBJ2-1; D possibly corresponds to TRBD1 (5 bases). The CDR3 is 13 amino acids. Germline-derived CDR1 and CDR2 are SGHRS and YFSETQ. Trimming removed 4 bases at V and 6 bases at J, with 11 bases between.

The rearrangement uses TRBV12-3 or TRBV12-4 and TRBJ1-2; TRBD1 aligns across 9 bases. The CDR3 contains 13 residues. Trimming removed 3 bases from V and 6 bases from J; junction bases left unmatched: 2. This chain's CDR3 is CASSFWTGDGYTF. In DNA, the CDR3 is TGTGCCAGCAGTTTCTGGACAGGGGATGGCTACACCTTC.